Listed below are T cell receptor beta chains from one sample, sequenced in a study of beta chain features in type 1 diabetes. TCRdb keeps only in-frame clones here, not all; method: immunoSEQ multiplex PCR. Of about 340,000 clones in the sample, approximately 15% were seen once. Sequenced input: naive CD4+ T cells from blood. The receptors were sampled from a woman aged 18 to 35 with type 1 diabetes. Each CDR3 is given with its conserved first and last residue. Fields, in order: V gene, J gene, D gene, CDR3 protein. D genes are given only for firm matches.

TRBV28	TRBJ1-2	TRBD1	CASSSRTGRSYGYTF
TRBV5-1	TRBJ2-3	.	CASSLDRKNTDTQYF
TRBV29-1	TRBJ2-1	.	CSVGSGGFSYNEQFF
TRBV11-2	TRBJ1-1	.	CASSDVGGGGTEAFF
TRBV5-1	TRBJ2-3	.	CASSFIGATDTQYF
TRBV6-5	TRBJ1-5	.	CASRLSHSNQPQHF
TRBV9	TRBJ2-2	TRBD1	CASSATGGAGGELFF
TRBV28	TRBJ1-2	.	CASSYPIAANYGYTF
TRBV7-9	TRBJ2-2	.	CASSSPNTGELFF
TRBV18	TRBJ2-1	TRBD1	CASYVRDSTYNEQFF
TRBV7-3	TRBJ2-3	TRBD2	CASSLRGDYRGRTDTQYF
TRBV18	TRBJ1-2	.	CASSPSGDYGYTF
TRBV11-2	TRBJ2-1	TRBD2	CASSLDQGGSGSYNEQFF
TRBV25-1	TRBJ2-5	.	CASSARETQYF
TRBV18	TRBJ2-2	.	CASSRDQNTGELFF
TRBV7-6	TRBJ2-5	.	CASTKRAQTGETQYF
TRBV30	TRBJ2-3	TRBD2	CAWSVVRTSGSTDTQYF
TRBV5-1	TRBJ2-7	TRBD1	CASSPGQAIAEEQYF